The source of this T cell receptor (beta chain) is a study of CD8+CD57+ T cells in acquired aplastic anemia. Whole-study context: Sorted CD4+ plus CD8+ cells gave DNA averaging roughly 2.9 ug. Study observations and caveats: Researchers reported that CD8+ Simpson's diversity was not significantly different in patients versus controls. Patients and controls shared over 25 CD8+ CDR3 sequences, which appeared highly expressed in patients and within their immunodominant clones.

Genomic DNA templated the TCR beta VDJ and CDR3 profiling. Each CDR3 protein is one row after TCRdb ran MiXCR on the reads. The sample carries fewer than 85,000 distinct CDR3 sequences, 70% recorded once. Individuals selected for sequencing had exhibited CD8+CD57+ cell expansion on flow cytometry. All patients were therapy-naive when blood was sampled. Deletions cut 5 bases from V and 3 bases from J, with 13 bases between. The CDR3 totals 13 residues. CDR1 and CDR2 from the germline V gene are SQVTM and ANQGSEA. A remark on this clonotype: The antigen remains unidentified.

This sequence was found in a human donor with aplastic anemia. The V call is TRBV29-1, the J call TRBJ1-1; D gene ambiguous. The sample was sorted CD4+, CD8+, or CD8+CD57+ T cells (not recorded which) from PBMCs. The CDR3, as DNA: TGCAGCGTTTCGGTTCGAGGTGACACTGAAGCTTTCTTT. It yields the protein CSVSVRGDTEAFF.